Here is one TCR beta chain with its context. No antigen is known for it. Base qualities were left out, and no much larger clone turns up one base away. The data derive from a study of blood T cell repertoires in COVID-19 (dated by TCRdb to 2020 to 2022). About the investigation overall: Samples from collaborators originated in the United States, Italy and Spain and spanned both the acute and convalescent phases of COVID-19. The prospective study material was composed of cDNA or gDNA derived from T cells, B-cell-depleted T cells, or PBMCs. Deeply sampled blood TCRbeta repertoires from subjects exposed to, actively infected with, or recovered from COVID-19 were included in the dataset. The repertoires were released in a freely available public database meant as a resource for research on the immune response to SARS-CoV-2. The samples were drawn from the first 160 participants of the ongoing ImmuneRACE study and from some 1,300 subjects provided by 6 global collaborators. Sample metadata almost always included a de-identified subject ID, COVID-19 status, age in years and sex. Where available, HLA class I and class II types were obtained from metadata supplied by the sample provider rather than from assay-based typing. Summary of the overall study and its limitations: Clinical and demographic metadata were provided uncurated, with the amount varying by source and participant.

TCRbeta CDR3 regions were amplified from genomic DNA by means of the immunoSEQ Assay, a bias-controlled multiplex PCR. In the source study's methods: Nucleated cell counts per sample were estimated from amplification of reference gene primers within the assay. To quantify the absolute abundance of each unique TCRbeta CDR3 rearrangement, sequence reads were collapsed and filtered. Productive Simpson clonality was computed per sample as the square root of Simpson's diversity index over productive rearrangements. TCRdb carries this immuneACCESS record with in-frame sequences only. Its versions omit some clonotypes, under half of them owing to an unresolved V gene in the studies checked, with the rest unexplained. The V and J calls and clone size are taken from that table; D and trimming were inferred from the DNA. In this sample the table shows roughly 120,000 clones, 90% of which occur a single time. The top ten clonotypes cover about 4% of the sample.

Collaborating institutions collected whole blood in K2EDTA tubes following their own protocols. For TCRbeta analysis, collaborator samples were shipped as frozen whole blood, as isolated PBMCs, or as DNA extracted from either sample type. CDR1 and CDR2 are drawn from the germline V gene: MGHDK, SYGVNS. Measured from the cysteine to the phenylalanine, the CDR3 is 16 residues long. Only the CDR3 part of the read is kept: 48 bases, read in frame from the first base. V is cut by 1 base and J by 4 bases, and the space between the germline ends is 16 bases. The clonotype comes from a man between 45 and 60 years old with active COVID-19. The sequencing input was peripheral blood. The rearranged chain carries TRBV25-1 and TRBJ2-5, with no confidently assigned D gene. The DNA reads TGTGCCAGCAGTGAATTGTCCGACCCAAGAGGAGAGACCCAGTACTTC. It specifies CASSELSDPRGETQYF.